The 26 T cell receptor beta chains given below trace back to one sample, sequenced in a study of shared clonotypes between healthy human individuals. The assay was immunoSEQ multiplex PCR, and TCRdb's table has in-frame clones only and misses some. The sample holds 700,000 or so clones, 72% seen once. The sample was memory CD4+ T cells sorted from blood. Described subset: CD45RA-negative fraction. These receptors came from a woman aged 25-40 years in good health.

CDR3 nucleotides: TGTGCCAGCAGACATGGTTCCAGTTATAGCAATCAGCCCCAGCATTTT. Amino acids: CASRHGSSYSNQPQHF. The chain carries TRBV28 and TRBJ1-5; unclear D gene. This CDR3 is 16 amino acids long. Germline V gene sequence: CDR1 MDHEN, CDR2 SYDVKM. Trimming took off 6 bases at V and 0 bases at J, with 15 bases between the two ends. The entire variable domain, with the rest obtained from reference TRBV28 and TRBJ1-5, is as follows: DVKVTQSSRYLVKRTGEKVFLECVQDMDHENMFWYRQDPGLGLRLIYFSYDVKMKEKGDIPEGYSVSREKKERFSLILESASTNQTSMYLCASRHGSSYSNQPQHFGDGTRLSIL.

The DNA for the CDR3 is TGTGCCAGCAGCTTAGGCGCCGAGCAGTACTTC. It codes for CASSLGAEQYF. This chain uses TRBV7-6 with TRBJ2-7; D ambiguous. This CDR3 has 11 amino acids. Germline-derived CDR1 and CDR2 are SGHVS and FNYEAQ. V dropped 1 base and J dropped 6 bases, with 4 bases sitting between them.

The CDR3 region is CASSPRRLEQFF. CDR3 nucleotide sequence: TGTGCCAGCTCACCACGGCGCCTGGAGCAGTTCTTC. The chain uses TRBV18 and TRBJ2-1; D gene ambiguous. CDR3 size: 12 residues. Germline V gene lookup returns CDR1 KGHSH and CDR2 LQKENI. V lost 1 base, J lost 10 bases, and 8 bases lay in between.

The rearrangement joins TRBV7-2 to TRBJ1-5; D gene unclear. The V end was cut by 4 bases, the J end by 5 bases, with 15 bases between. The CDR3 extends over 15 amino acids. Germline loops: CDR1 SGHTA, CDR2 FQGNSA. This CDR3 reads CASSSVSLVDQPQHF. The CDR3 DNA follows: TGTGCCAGCAGCTCTGTGTCTTTAGTAGATCAGCCCCAGCATTTT.

The genes are TRBV19 and TRBJ2-7; 10 bases are a match to TRBD2. This CDR3 is built from 19 residues. The J segment lost 0 bases and the V segment lost 10 bases, leaving 21 bases of the junction unmatched. Looked up from germline, CDR1 is LNHDA and CDR2 is SQIVND (reference sequence). For the CDR3, the DNA is TGTGCCACCCCGAAAGATCCGGGACTAGCGCCGTTTGGCTCCTACGAGCAGTACTTC. It translates to CATPKDPGLAPFGSYEQYF.

The sample holds a few counts of this clone. The genes are TRBV6-4 and TRBJ2-2; D remains unclear. The germline V gene encodes CDR1 MRHNA and CDR2 SNTAGT. This CDR3 has 15 amino acids. V was pared by 0 bases and J by 1 base, with 6 bases between. This CDR3 reads CASSDSEKNTGELFF. The CDR3 bases are TGTGCCAGCAGTGACTCGGAAAAGAACACCGGGGAGCTGTTTTTT.

This chain links TRBV21-1 with TRBJ2-1; TRBD1 reflects the table's D call only, with no check against the DNA. TRBV21-1 is deemed a pseudogene. The CDR3 covers 14 residues. CDR3 region: CASQRGDTACEQFF. Here the CDR3 DNA reads TGTGCCAGCCAGCGTGGGGACACGGCCTGTGAGCAGTTCTTC.

This clone showed up just once. CDR3 loop: CSVARQGTAYEQYF. CDR3 sequence (DNA): TGCAGCGTCGCAAGACAGGGGACCGCCTACGAGCAGTACTTC. This chain joins TRBV29-1 and TRBJ2-7, with 8 bases identical to TRBD1. With 6 bases clipped from V and 2 bases from J, the junction kept 9 bases outside the gene matches. There are 14 residues in the CDR3. Germline assignment: CDR1 SQVTM and CDR2 ANQGSEA.

The J gene is TRBJ2-6, the V gene TRBV18, with D perhaps TRBD1 (5 bases). V was shortened by 6 bases and J by 0 bases, with 18 bases between the two germline ends. Germline loops: CDR1 KGHSH, CDR2 LQKENI. The CDR3 is 18 amino acids. The CDR3 sequence: CASSPADILASGANVLTF. For the CDR3, the DNA is TGTGCCAGCTCGCCCGCGGACATCCTGGCCTCTGGGGCCAACGTCCTGACTTTC.

V and J are TRBV2 and TRBJ1-2; TRBD1 matches 9 bases. Germline CDR1 SNHLY, CDR2 FYNNEI. The CDR3 consists of 17 residues. After removal of 6 bases from V and 4 bases from J, the junction contained 15 bases not matched to a gene. In DNA, the CDR3 is TGTGCCAGCAGGAGGGTAACAGGGGGCCTTAATGGCTATGGCTACACCTTC. It is translated as CASRRVTGGLNGYGYTF.

This sequence joins TRBV19 and TRBJ2-1; the match to TRBD2 covers 14 bases. Trimming removed 6 bases from V and 8 bases from J; junction bases left unmatched: 9. The CDR3 length is 16 residues. Germline CDR1 reads LNHDA; CDR2 reads SQIVND (reference sequence). The CDR3 DNA is TGTGCCAGTAGCCAAGGACTAGCGGGAGGCTTAGATGAGCAGTTCTTC. It translates to CASSQGLAGGLDEQFF.

This chain uses TRBV28 with TRBJ2-1; 10 positions agree with TRBD2. CDR1 and CDR2 from the germline V gene are MDHEN and SYDVKM. This CDR3 region has 15 residues. V shed 2 bases, J shed 7 bases, and the junction held 5 bases outside the gene matches. In DNA form, the CDR3 reads TGTGCCAGCAGTTTAACTAGCGGGGTTAGGAATGAGCAGTTCTTC. As protein: CASSLTSGVRNEQFF.

This sequence joins TRBV6-5 and TRBJ2-7; D might be TRBD1 (5 bases). V was pared by 0 bases and J by 7 bases, with 13 bases between. CDR1 is MNHEY, CDR2 SVGAGI, per germline. The length of the CDR3 is 14 residues. Here the CDR3 DNA reads TGTGCCAGCAGTTACTCGAGGCAGGGTGGAGAGCAGTACTTC. Protein: CASSYSRQGGEQYF.

The J gene is TRBJ2-1, the V gene TRBV28; TRBD1 matches 9 bases. Germline V CDR1 and CDR2: MDHEN, SYDVKM. V gave up 11 bases and J gave up 5 bases; unmatched junction bases: 4. This CDR3 has 12 residues. CDR3 in DNA: TGTGCCGGGACAGGGTCCAACAATGAGCAGTTCTTC. It encodes CAGTGSNNEQFF.

This clone was detected only once. The V and J genes are TRBV5-1 and TRBJ2-3; 9 bases match TRBD2. Germline V gene lookup returns CDR1 SGHRS and CDR2 YFSETQ. The CDR3 spans 18 residues. Losses at the gene ends were 0 bases for V and 13 bases for J; bases not matched to a gene: 21. CDR3 sequence reads: CASSLVSGSGSSRSWEYF. The CDR3 DNA follows: TGCGCCAGCAGCTTGGTATCTGGTAGCGGGAGCTCTCGGAGCTGGGAGTATTTT.

This clone was recorded at least ten times. The rearrangement uses TRBV28 and TRBJ2-7; D may be TRBD2 (5 bases). The CDR3 length is 16 residues. The V end lost 8 bases, the J end lost 1 base, and 21 bases lay between the germline ends. Germline loops: CDR1 MDHEN, CDR2 SYDVKM. The CDR3 here is CASSRPLRESSYEQYF. The CDR3 DNA reads TGTGCCAGCTCAAGGCCTCTCCGGGAATCGTCCTACGAGCAGTACTTC.

The V call is TRBV25-1, the J call TRBJ1-1, with unresolved D. Trimming cost V 3 bases and J 3 bases, with 11 bases left between them. CDR1 and CDR2 (germline): MGHDK, SYGVNS. The CDR3 sequence is 14 residues long. The CDR3 nucleotides are TGTGCCAGCAGTGAGGCGGTAATGGACACTGAAGCTTTCTTT. It encodes CASSEAVMDTEAFF.

This sequence joins TRBV28 and TRBJ2-7, with D maybe TRBD2 (6 bases). CDR3 length equals 15 residues. Trimming took 2 bases from V and 7 from J, leaving 18 bases between them. Germline-derived CDR1 and CDR2 are MDHEN and SYDVKM. CDR3 DNA sequence: TGTGCCAGCAGTTTAGCGGTTGCGGGACCTCGGGAGCAGTACTTC. It is translated as CASSLAVAGPREQYF.

The rearrangement uses TRBV28 and TRBJ1-1; D call uncertain. Germline-derived CDR1 and CDR2 are MDHEN and SYDVKM. V was clipped by 6 bases and J by 0 bases, with 11 bases between them. The CDR3 runs 14 residues. CDR3 DNA: TGTGCCAGCAGCCCCAGAACGGTGAACACTGAAGCTTTCTTT. Translated, it gives CASSPRTVNTEAFF.

This chain uses TRBV29-1 with TRBJ1-2; D not resolved. The CDR3 consists of 12 residues. V dropped 4 bases and J dropped 4 bases, with 10 bases sitting between them. The germline CDR1 and CDR2 sequences are SQVTM and ANQGSEA. Here the CDR3 reads CSVAMDAYGYTF. The CDR3 DNA reads as TGCAGCGTTGCTATGGACGCCTATGGCTACACCTTC. Combining the CDR3 with reference TRBV29-1 and TRBJ1-2 gives the whole variable domain SAVISQKPSRDICQRGTSLTIQCQVDSQVTMMFWYRQQPGQSLTLIATANQGSEATYESGFVIDKFPISRPNLTFSTLTVSNMSPEDSSIYLCSVAMDAYGYTFGSGTRLTVV.

This sequence joins TRBV21-1 and TRBJ2-1; the DNA was not compared with TRBD1, the D call given in the table. TRBV21-1 counts as a pseudogene. The CDR3 contains 20 residues. The chain's CDR3 is CASSKEVRDDPFSSYNEQFF. The CDR3 DNA reads as TGTGCCAGCAGCAAAGAGGTCAGGGATGACCCTTTTAGCTCCTACAATGAGCAGTTCTTC.

The genes are TRBV6-1 and TRBJ1-1, with D unclear. The germline V gene encodes CDR1 MNHNS and CDR2 SASEGT. The CDR3 runs to 16 residues. The V gene lost 2 bases and the J gene lost 5 bases, with 18 bases spanning the gap. CDR3 sequence reads: CASSEPRSPSRTEAFF. DNA for the CDR3: TGTGCCAGCAGTGAACCCAGGTCTCCCTCGAGGACTGAAGCTTTCTTT.

This clone was picked up one time. V and J are TRBV11-2 and TRBJ2-4; 8 nucleotides agree with TRBD1. Germline loops: CDR1 SGHAT, CDR2 FQNNGV. This CDR3 region has 17 residues. The V and J ends lost 4 bases and 2 bases, in that order; junction bases with no gene match: 10. CDR3 coding DNA: TGTGCCAGCAGCTCGAGGACAGGGCGGGTACCCAAAAACATTCAGTACTTC. Residues: CASSSRTGRVPKNIQYF.

The chain carries TRBV7-2 and TRBJ2-5; no clear D. Germline values: CDR1 SGHTA, CDR2 FQGNSA. This CDR3 spans 14 amino acids. Trimming stripped 2 bases from V and 7 bases from J, with 14 bases between. This CDR3 is CASSLTGAIGTQYF. DNA of the CDR3: TGTGCCAGCAGCTTAACTGGAGCGATAGGGACCCAGTACTTC.

The CDR3 nucleotides read TGTGCCAGCTCAGCGCCGAGCTCTGGAAACACCATATATTTT. Translated: CASSAPSSGNTIYF. The chain joins TRBV28 to TRBJ1-3; D unclear. The CDR3 sequence is 14 residues long. Per germline, CDR1 MDHEN and CDR2 SYDVKM. Between the trimmed V and J ends, which lost 8 bases and 0 bases, there was a span of 11 bases.

This chain connects TRBV5-1 to TRBJ1-2; 8 nucleotides match TRBD1. CDR3 length equals 15 residues. From germline, CDR1 is SGHRS and CDR2 YFSETQ. The ends lost 3 bases at V and 4 bases at J; junction bases unmatched: 8. The CDR3 sequence is CASSWGAGGAYGYTF. The CDR3 DNA follows: TGCGCCAGCAGCTGGGGGGCAGGGGGCGCCTATGGCTACACCTTC.